This entry lists 31 T cell receptor beta chains sequenced from one sample in a study of T cell responses to AZD1222 COVID-19 vaccine. TCRdb keeps only in-frame clones here, not all; method: immunoSEQ multiplex PCR. The table includes 120,000 or so clones, 70% to 90% detected once. The source was peripheral blood, collected 28 days after the second AZD1222 dose. These receptors originate from an adult who received the AZD1222 COVID-19 vaccine.

This chain joins TRBV6-1 and TRBJ1-6, with a weak D call TRBD1 (6 bases). Germline V gene sequence: CDR1 MNHNS, CDR2 SASEGT. CDR3 length: 17 amino acids. The V end was cut by 2 bases, the J end by 6 bases, with 17 bases between. The CDR3 nucleotides are TGTGCCAGCAGTGAACTGCGGGGGGCTCGAGGTAATTCACCCCTCCACTTT. It codes for CASSELRGARGNSPLHF.

V is TRBV19 and J is TRBJ2-7; TRBD2 matches 13 bases. Germline V gives CDR1 LNHDA, CDR2 SQIVND (reference sequence). The CDR3 totals 19 residues. V was pared by 2 bases and J by 0 bases, with 10 bases of the junction left unmatched. In DNA, the CDR3 is TGTGCCAGTAGTATAAGGACTAGCGGGAGATCAAGTAGCTCCTACGAGCAGTACTTC. It yields the protein CASSIRTSGRSSSSYEQYF.

The genes are TRBV19 and TRBJ2-1; 10 bases match TRBD1. The CDR3 is 17 residues long. The V gene end was trimmed by 7 bases and the J gene end by 1 base; junction bases not matched to a gene: 10. Per germline, CDR1 LNHDA and CDR2 SQIVND (reference sequence). CDR3 DNA: TGTGCCAGTACCACCGGGACAGGGGTAGGGTCCTACAATGAGCAGTTCTTC. Its protein product is CASTTGTGVGSYNEQFF.

V is TRBV19 and J is TRBJ1-5; D call uncertain. Trimming pared 2 bases from V and 3 bases from J, leaving 11 bases between. This CDR3 has 15 residues. Germline V CDR1 and CDR2: LNHDA, SQIVND (reference sequence). DNA for the CDR3: TGTGCCAGTAGTATAATGGTCGGAATCAATCAGCCCCAGCATTTT. Its protein is CASSIMVGINQPQHF.

In this sample, this clone turned up a few times. The rearrangement joins TRBV2 to TRBJ2-7, with 7 bases matching TRBD2. Per the germline V gene, CDR1 is SNHLY and CDR2 is FYNNEI. The CDR3 is 16 amino acids. The ends lost 5 bases at V and 0 bases at J; junction bases unmatched: 10. CDR3 amino acids: CASSRGGGMSSYEQYF. CDR3 bases: TGTGCCAGCAGTCGCGGGGGAGGAATGAGCTCCTACGAGCAGTACTTC.

With respect to this clone: Other DNA sequences from this sample encode an identical CDR3 as well. The chain joins TRBV7-9 to TRBJ1-4, with TRBD1 identical over 9 bases. Germline CDR1 SEHNR, CDR2 FQNEAQ (reference sequence). The CDR3 contains 15 residues. The V and J ends lost 0 bases and 6 bases, in that order; junction bases with no gene match: 2. CDR3 amino acids: CASSLAQGADEKLFF. The CDR3 DNA reads TGTGCCAGCAGCTTAGCACAGGGGGCTGATGAAAAACTGTTTTTT.

This rearrangement joins TRBV28 to TRBJ2-4; the D is unclear. The CDR3 sequence is 16 residues long. Per germline, CDR1 MDHEN and CDR2 SYDVKM. Trimming took off 6 bases at V and 0 bases at J, with 15 bases between the two ends. The CDR3 nucleotides read TGTGCCAGCAGCCAACACCCTAACTTAGCCAAAAACATTCAGTACTTC. Encoded protein: CASSQHPNLAKNIQYF.

The V call is TRBV27, the J call TRBJ1-2, with a tentative D call TRBD1 (6 bases). V gave up 4 bases and J gave up 8 bases, with 20 bases separating them. The germline CDR1 and CDR2 sequences are MNHEY and SMNVEV (reference sequence). The CDR3 extends over 15 amino acids. The DNA of the CDR3 is TGTGCCAGCAGTTGGTCCCCATTAGCTGGGGGCGGCTACACCTTC. This codes for CASSWSPLAGGGYTF.

The chain joins TRBV5-6 to TRBJ1-1, with D perhaps TRBD1 (5 bases). V was trimmed by 0 bases and J by 11 bases, leaving 14 bases between them. Germline lookup yields CDR1 SGHDT and CDR2 YYEEEE. The CDR3 is 13 residues long. Here the CDR3 DNA reads TGTGCCAGCAGCTTGGGACGACAGATGGGGGCTTTCTTT. Its translation: CASSLGRQMGAFF.

For the CDR3, the DNA is TGCGCCAGCAGTCAATCATCTCCGCTCGGGGGCTACACCTTC. Translated: CASSQSSPLGGYTF. V and J are TRBV23-1 and TRBJ1-2; D uncertain. TRBV23-1 is an ORF; its function is uncertain. V lost 0 bases and J 8 bases, leaving 13 bases between the germline ends. The CDR3 spans 14 residues.

This chain connects TRBV10-3 to TRBJ1-6; 12 bases match TRBD1. Germline V gene data show CDR1 as ENHRY and CDR2 as SYGVKD. V gave up 2 bases and J gave up 8 bases; unmatched junction bases: 1. The CDR3 spans 15 residues. The CDR3 coding sequence is TGTGCCATCAGTGAGGGGACAGGGGGCTATTCACCCCTCCACTTT. Translation gives CAISEGTGGYSPLHF.

This clone was recorded once. The rearrangement links TRBV5-1 to TRBJ2-7, with 15 bases that match TRBD2. With 4 bases clipped from V and 6 bases from J, the junction kept 5 bases outside the gene matches. Germline loops: CDR1 SGHRS, CDR2 YFSETQ. The CDR3 totals 15 residues. CDR3 in DNA: TGCGCCAGCAGCCCGGGACTAGCGGGAGGAATCGAGCAGTACTTC. It yields the protein CASSPGLAGGIEQYF.

The chain carries TRBV7-6 and TRBJ2-7; 9 bases match TRBD1. J was trimmed by 2 bases and V by 1 base; bases with no gene match: 3. The CDR3 length is 15 residues. Germline V gene data show CDR1 as SGHVS and CDR2 as FNYEAQ. The CDR3 DNA reads TGTGCCAGCAGCTTAGTACAGGGGGCGGCCTACGAGCAGTACTTC. As protein: CASSLVQGAAYEQYF.

V gene TRBV18 combines with J gene TRBJ1-1; D may be TRBD1 (6 bases). The CDR3 length is 13 residues. Germline V gene lookup returns CDR1 KGHSH and CDR2 LQKENI. The V gene lost 4 bases and the J gene lost 8 bases, with 14 bases spanning the gap. CDR3 coding DNA: TGTGCCAGCTCACGAACAGACAGGATCGAAGCTTTCTTT. It yields the protein CASSRTDRIEAFF.

The chain uses TRBV5-1 and TRBJ2-5; 7 positions agree with TRBD2. Germline V gene data show CDR1 as SGHRS and CDR2 as YFSETQ. This CDR3 contains 14 residues. The V and J ends lost 7 bases and 5 bases, in that order; junction bases with no gene match: 11. The DNA for the CDR3 is TGCGCCAGCGGGGTGGCGGGAGACGGGGAGACCCAGTACTTC. Translation gives CASGVAGDGETQYF.

This clone occurred once. This sequence joins TRBV29-1 and TRBJ1-1; TRBD1 is a possible D gene (5 bases). V was trimmed by 3 bases and J by 5 bases, leaving 10 bases between them. The CDR3 is 12 residues long. The germline V gene encodes CDR1 SQVTM and CDR2 ANQGSEA. CDR3 nucleotide sequence: TGCAGCGTTGATGGGGGGTTGACTGAAGCTTTCTTT. Translating it yields CSVDGGLTEAFF.

The chain links TRBV7-9 to TRBJ1-5, with D possibly matching TRBD1 (6 bases). CDR3 length: 15 residues. The V gene's germline CDR1 is SEHNR and CDR2 FQNEAQ (reference sequence). Trimming removed 4 bases from V and 6 bases from J, with 16 bases in between. CDR3 in DNA: TGTGCCAGCAGCTCTTCCGGGGGCTCTGCTCAGCCCCAGCATTTT. Its translation: CASSSSGGSAQPQHF.

The genes are TRBV24-1 and TRBJ2-5; 10 bases agree with TRBD2. The CDR3 length is 15 residues. Germline lookup yields CDR1 KGHDR and CDR2 SFDVKD. V was pared by 5 bases and J by 10 bases, with 12 bases of the junction left unmatched. The CDR3: CATSAEDSGRGVQYF. In DNA form, the CDR3 reads TGTGCCACCAGTGCTGAGGACAGCGGGAGGGGTGTCCAGTACTTC.

The genes are TRBV9 and TRBJ1-5, with D possibly TRBD1 on 6 matching bases. Between the trimmed V and J ends, which lost 0 bases and 5 bases, there was a span of 9 bases. This CDR3 is built from 14 residues. CDR1 and CDR2 (germline): SGDLS, YYNGEE. CDR3 sequence reads: CASSVESGDQPQHF. The DNA for the CDR3 is TGTGCCAGCAGCGTAGAATCAGGGGATCAGCCCCAGCATTTT.

DNA for the CDR3: TGTGCCAGCAGCCCGGCGAGCGGGAGGGTGAGAGATACGCAGTATTTT. Protein sequence: CASSPASGRVRDTQYF. This chain uses TRBV9 with TRBJ2-3, with TRBD2 identical over 10 bases. V was pared by 4 bases and J by 5 bases, with 10 bases of the junction left unmatched. CDR3 length: 16 residues. Germline V CDR1 and CDR2: SGDLS, YYNGEE.

About this clone itself: At the DNA level, this CDR3 is encoded by other sequences in the same sample as well. V is TRBV3-1 (or the pseudogene TRBV3-2) and J is TRBJ2-7, with a weak D call TRBD1 (5 bases). The CDR3 has 12 residues. Germline values: CDR1 LGHDT, CDR2 YNNKEL (reference sequence). V was cut by 4 bases and J by 2 bases, with 6 bases left in between. The CDR3 sequence: CASSLDTYEQYF. The CDR3, as DNA: TGTGCCAGCAGCCTGGACACCTACGAGCAGTACTTC.

The chain uses TRBV6-5 and TRBJ2-2, with a weak D call TRBD2 (5 bases). The CDR3 contains 15 residues. Per the germline V gene, CDR1 is MNHEY and CDR2 is SVGAGI. The V end was cut by 7 bases, the J end by 0 bases, with 12 bases between. CDR3 in DNA: TGTGCCAGCACCCCCCCCGGGGCGAACACCGGGGAGCTGTTTTTT. Translated: CASTPPGANTGELFF.

The chain links TRBV25-1 to TRBJ2-3; 14 positions match TRBD2. The CDR3 totals 16 residues. From germline, CDR1 is MGHDK and CDR2 SYGVNS. Losses at the gene ends were 5 bases for V and 4 bases for J; bases not matched to a gene: 5. CDR3 bases: TGTGCCAGCAGTACCGGACTAGCGGGGGGCCCAGATACGCAGTATTTT. Its translation: CASSTGLAGGPDTQYF.

This clone was detected only a few times. The chain recombines TRBV3-1 (or the pseudogene TRBV3-2) with TRBJ1-2, with D possibly TRBD1 on 5 matching bases. CDR1 and CDR2 from the germline V gene are LGHDT and YNNKEL (reference sequence). Trimming took 4 bases from V and 6 from J, leaving 18 bases between them. The CDR3 is made up of 15 amino acids. As DNA, the CDR3 is TGTGCCAGCAGCCCGGGGGGGGTGAGACTGAATGGCTACACCTTC. Translated: CASSPGGVRLNGYTF.

The chain couples TRBV7-6 to TRBJ1-3, with TRBD1 as a possible D gene (6 bases). Trimming pared 3 bases from V and 4 bases from J, leaving 16 bases between. The CDR3 consists of 16 residues. The germline V gene has CDR1 SGHVS and CDR2 FNYEAQ. DNA for the CDR3: TGTGCCAGCAGCTTTAGCCCAGGGGAATCCGGAAACACCATATATTTT. This encodes CASSFSPGESGNTIYF.

The chain is built from TRBV27 and TRBJ1-1; tentatively, D is TRBD1 (5 bases). The CDR3 has 13 residues. V shed 2 bases and J shed 3 bases, with 7 bases lying between them. CDR1 MNHEY and CDR2 SMNVEV come from the germline V gene (reference sequence). CDR3 nucleotide sequence: TGTGCCAGCAGTTTAGACAGTTACACTGAAGCTTTCTTT. This gives the protein CASSLDSYTEAFF.

CDR3 protein: CASRAQGAGYNEQFF. Here the CDR3 DNA reads TGTGCCAGCAGGGCACAGGGGGCTGGCTACAATGAGCAGTTCTTC. This rearrangement joins TRBV28 to TRBJ2-1, with 9 bases lining up with TRBD1. The length of the CDR3 is 15 residues. V lost 6 bases to trimming and J lost 3 bases; unmatched junction nucleotides: 6. Germline CDR1 is MDHEN and CDR2 is SYDVKM.

CDR3 in amino acids: CASSGGAGDNEQFF. For the CDR3, the DNA is TGCGCCAGCAGCGGAGGGGCCGGAGACAATGAGCAGTTCTTC. V is TRBV5-1 and J is TRBJ2-1; D is possibly TRBD2 (6 bases). The CDR3 runs 14 residues. Germline values: CDR1 SGHRS, CDR2 YFSETQ. V lost 4 bases, J lost 5 bases, and 13 bases lay in between.

The rearrangement links TRBV28 to TRBJ1-3; 7 positions agree with TRBD1. Unmatched junction bases numbered 8, after V lost 2 bases and J lost 4 bases. Germline V CDR1 and CDR2: MDHEN, SYDVKM. The CDR3 length is 16 residues. DNA of the CDR3: TGTGCCAGCAGTTTAGCAGACAGGGTCTCGGGAAACACCATATATTTT. Protein sequence: CASSLADRVSGNTIYF.

CDR3 in DNA: TGTGCCACCAGCAGAGATGCGGGACAGATAACAGATACGCAGTATTTT. It specifies CATSRDAGQITDTQYF. The chain carries TRBV15 and TRBJ2-3, with D maybe TRBD1 (7 bases). There are 16 residues in the CDR3. Germline V gene data show CDR1 as LNHNV and CDR2 as YYDKDF (reference sequence). The V gene lost 0 bases and the J gene lost 3 bases, with 13 bases spanning the gap.

The chain uses TRBV20-1 and TRBJ1-3; possible D gene TRBD1, 5 bases. This CDR3 is built from 14 residues. V shed 3 bases and J shed 4 bases, with 13 bases lying between them. CDR1 is DFQATT, CDR2 SNEGSKA, per germline (reference sequence). In DNA, the CDR3 is TGCAGTGCTAGTTTCGGGGGGATCGGAAACACCATATATTTT. Its translation: CSASFGGIGNTIYF.